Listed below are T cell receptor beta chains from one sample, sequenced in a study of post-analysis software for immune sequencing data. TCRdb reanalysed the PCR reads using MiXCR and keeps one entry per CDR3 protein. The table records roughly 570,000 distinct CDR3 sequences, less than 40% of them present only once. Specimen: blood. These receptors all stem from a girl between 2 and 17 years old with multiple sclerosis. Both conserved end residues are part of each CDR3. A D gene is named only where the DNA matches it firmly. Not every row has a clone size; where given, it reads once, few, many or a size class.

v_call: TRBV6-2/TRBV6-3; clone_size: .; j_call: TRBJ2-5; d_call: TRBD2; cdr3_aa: CASKSAGLVQETQYF; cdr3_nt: TGTGCCAGCAAGTCAGCGGGACTCGTCCAAGAGACCCAGTACTTC
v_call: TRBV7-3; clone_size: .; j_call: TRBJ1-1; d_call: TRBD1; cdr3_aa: CASSLRGVGTEAFF; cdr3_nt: TGTGCCAGCAGCCTCAGGGGGGTGGGCACTGAAGCTTTCTTT
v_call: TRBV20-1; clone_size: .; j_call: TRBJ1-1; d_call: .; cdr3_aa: CSAKQSNTEAFF; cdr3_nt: TGCAGTGCTAAACAGTCGAACACTGAAGCTTTCTTT
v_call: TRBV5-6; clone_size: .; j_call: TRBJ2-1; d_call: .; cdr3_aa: CASSSGLTYNEQFF; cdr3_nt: TGTGCCAGCAGCTCGGGACTTACCTACAATGAGCAGTTCTTC
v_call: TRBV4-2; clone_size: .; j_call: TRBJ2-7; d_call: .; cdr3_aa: CASSQEYWQRSYEQYF; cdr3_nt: TGTGCCAGCAGCCAAGAGTATTGGCAGCGGTCATACGAGCAGTACTTC
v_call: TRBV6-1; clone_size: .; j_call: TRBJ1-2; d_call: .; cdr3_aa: CASREGGFLPGYGYTF; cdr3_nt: TGTGCCAGCAGAGAAGGGGGGTTCCTACCGGGCTATGGCTACACCTTC
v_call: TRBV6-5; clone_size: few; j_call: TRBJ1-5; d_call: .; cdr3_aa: CASRRAGMFEPQHF; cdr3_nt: TGTGCCAGCAGGAGAGCAGGCATGTTTGAGCCCCAGCATTTT
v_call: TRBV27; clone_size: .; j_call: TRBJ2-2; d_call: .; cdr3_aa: CASRDWGTGELFF; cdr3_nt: TGTGCCAGCCGGGACTGGGGCACCGGGGAGCTGTTTTTT
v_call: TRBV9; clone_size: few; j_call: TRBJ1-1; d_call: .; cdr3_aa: CASSVGGTSNTEAFF; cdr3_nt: TGTGCCAGCAGCGTAGGAGGGACCTCGAACACTGAAGCTTTCTTT
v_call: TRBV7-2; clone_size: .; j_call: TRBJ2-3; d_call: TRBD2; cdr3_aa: CASSWGGPGDTQYF; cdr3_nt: TGTGCCAGCAGCTGGGGGGGTCCGGGAGATACGCAGTATTTT
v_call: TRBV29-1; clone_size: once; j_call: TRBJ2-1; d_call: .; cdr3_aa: CSVEKQGDVYNEQFF; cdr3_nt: TGCAGCGTTGAAAAACAGGGAGATGTCTACAATGAGCAGTTCTTC
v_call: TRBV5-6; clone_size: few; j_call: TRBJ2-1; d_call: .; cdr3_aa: CASSFVRIGDNEQFF; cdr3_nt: TGTGCCAGCAGCTTTGTGAGAATTGGGGACAATGAGCAGTTCTTC
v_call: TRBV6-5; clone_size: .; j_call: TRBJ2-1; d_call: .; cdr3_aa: CASRLDRSSYNEQFF; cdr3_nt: TGTGCCAGCAGACTCGACAGGAGCTCCTACAATGAGCAGTTCTTC
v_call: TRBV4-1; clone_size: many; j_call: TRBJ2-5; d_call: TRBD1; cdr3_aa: CASSQPDREEETQYF; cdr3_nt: TGCGCCAGCAGCCAACCTGACAGGGAAGAAGAGACCCAGTACTTC
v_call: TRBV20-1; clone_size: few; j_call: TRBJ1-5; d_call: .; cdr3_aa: CSALGDGNQPQHF; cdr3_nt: TGCAGTGCTCTCGGGGATGGCAATCAGCCCCAGCATTTT
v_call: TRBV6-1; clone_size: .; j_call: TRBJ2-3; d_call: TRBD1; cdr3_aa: CASRGTGTATDTQYF; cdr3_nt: TGTGCCAGCAGGGGAACCGGGACAGCCACAGATACGCAGTATTTT
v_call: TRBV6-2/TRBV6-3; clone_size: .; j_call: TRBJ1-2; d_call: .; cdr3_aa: CATAQGSGGYTF; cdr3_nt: TGTGCCACTGCACAGGGCTCGGGGGGCTACACCTTC
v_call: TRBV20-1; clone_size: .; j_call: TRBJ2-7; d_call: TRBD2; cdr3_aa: CSARDPRAGVSYEQYF; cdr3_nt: TGCAGTGCTAGAGATCCACGGGCGGGGGTCTCCTACGAGCAGTACTTC
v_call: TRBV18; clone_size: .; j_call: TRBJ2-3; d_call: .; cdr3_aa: CASSPEGGADTQYF; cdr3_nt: TGTGCCAGCTCACCCGAGGGCGGGGCGGATACGCAGTATTTT
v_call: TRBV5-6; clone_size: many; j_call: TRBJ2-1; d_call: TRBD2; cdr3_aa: CASSSFGGFYNEQFF; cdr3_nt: TGTGCCAGCAGCTCATTCGGGGGGTTCTACAATGAGCAGTTCTTC
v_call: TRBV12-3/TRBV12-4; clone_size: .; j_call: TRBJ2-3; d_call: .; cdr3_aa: CASSSAGTDTQYF; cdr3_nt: TGTGCCAGCAGTTCTGCGGGCACAGATACGCAGTATTTT
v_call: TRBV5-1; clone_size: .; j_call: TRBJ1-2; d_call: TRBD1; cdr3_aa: CASSFKPTGTNYGYTF; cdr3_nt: TGCGCCAGCAGCTTCAAACCGACAGGGACGAACTATGGCTACACCTTC
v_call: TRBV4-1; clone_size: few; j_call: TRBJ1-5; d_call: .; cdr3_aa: CASRSPGQNQPQHF; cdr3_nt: TGCGCCAGCAGGTCCCCGGGACAAAATCAGCCCCAGCATTTT
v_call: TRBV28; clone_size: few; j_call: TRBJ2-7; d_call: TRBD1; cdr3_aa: CASSLSGQGRNEQYF; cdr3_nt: TGTGCCAGCAGTTTATCGGGACAGGGGAGAAACGAGCAGTACTTC
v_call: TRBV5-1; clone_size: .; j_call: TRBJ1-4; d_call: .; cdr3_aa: CASSLIRATNEKLFF; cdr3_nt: TGCGCCAGCAGCTTGATCCGCGCAACTAATGAAAAACTGTTTTTT
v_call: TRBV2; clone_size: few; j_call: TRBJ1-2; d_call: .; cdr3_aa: CASSEPYGYTF; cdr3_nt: TGTGCCAGCAGTGAACCCTATGGCTACACCTTC
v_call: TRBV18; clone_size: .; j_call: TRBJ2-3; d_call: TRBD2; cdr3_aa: CASSPPGGAPDTQYF; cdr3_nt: TGTGCCAGCTCACCACCGGGAGGGGCCCCAGATACGCAGTATTTT
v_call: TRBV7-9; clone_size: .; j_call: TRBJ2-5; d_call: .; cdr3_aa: CASSLDGAGPPQETQYF; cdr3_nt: TGTGCCAGCAGCTTAGATGGCGCTGGACCACCCCAAGAGACCCAGTACTTC
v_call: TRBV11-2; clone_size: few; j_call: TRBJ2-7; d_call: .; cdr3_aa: CASSLNRQAYEQYF; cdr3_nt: TGTGCCAGCAGCTTAAATAGACAGGCCTACGAGCAGTACTTC
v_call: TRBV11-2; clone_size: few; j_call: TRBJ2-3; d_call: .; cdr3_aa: CASSLNGRRDAQYF; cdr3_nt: TGTGCCAGCAGCTTAAATGGGAGGCGTGATGCGCAGTATTTT
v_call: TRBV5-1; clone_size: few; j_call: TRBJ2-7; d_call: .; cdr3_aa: CASSLASARLHEQYF; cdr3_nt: TGCGCCAGCAGCTTGGCGTCTGCCAGGTTGCACGAGCAGTACTTC
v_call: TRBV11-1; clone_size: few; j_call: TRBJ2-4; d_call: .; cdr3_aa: CASSFTQMDIQYF; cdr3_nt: TGTGCCAGCAGCTTTACCCAGATGGACATTCAGTACTTC
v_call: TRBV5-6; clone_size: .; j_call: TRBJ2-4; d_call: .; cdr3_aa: CASSDTEANIQYF; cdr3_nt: TGTGCCAGCAGCGATACAGAGGCAAACATTCAGTACTTC
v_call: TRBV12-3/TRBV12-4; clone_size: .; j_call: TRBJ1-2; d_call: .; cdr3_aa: CASSLSSIYGYTF; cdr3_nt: TGTGCCAGCAGTTTATCATCCATTTATGGCTACACCTTC
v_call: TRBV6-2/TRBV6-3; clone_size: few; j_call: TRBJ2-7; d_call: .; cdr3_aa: CASSSSIGGTGLRYEQYF; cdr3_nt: TGTGCCAGCAGTTCCTCCATCGGGGGGACAGGTCTACGCTACGAGCAGTACTTC
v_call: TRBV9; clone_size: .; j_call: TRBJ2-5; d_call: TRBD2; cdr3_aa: CASSVRTSGAETQYF; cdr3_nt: TGTGCCAGCAGCGTGCGGACTAGCGGGGCCGAGACCCAGTACTTC
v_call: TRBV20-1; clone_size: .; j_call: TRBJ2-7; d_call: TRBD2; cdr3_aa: CSARDWEGLGFSEQYF; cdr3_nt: TGCAGTGCTAGAGATTGGGAGGGACTAGGTTTCTCCGAGCAGTACTTC
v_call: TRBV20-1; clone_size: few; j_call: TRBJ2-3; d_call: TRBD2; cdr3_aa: CSATGTSGGLTDTQYF; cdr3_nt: TGCAGTGCTACCGGGACTAGCGGGGGTCTCACAGATACGCAGTATTTT
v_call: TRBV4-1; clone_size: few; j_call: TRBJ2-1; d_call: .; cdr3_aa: CASSQDGNEQFF; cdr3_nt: TGCGCCAGCAGCCAAGATGGGAATGAGCAGTTCTTC
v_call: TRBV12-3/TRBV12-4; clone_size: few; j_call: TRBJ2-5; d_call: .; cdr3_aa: CASSSYPGLTAETQYF; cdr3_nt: TGTGCCAGCAGTTCGTACCCGGGACTCACGGCGGAGACCCAGTACTTC
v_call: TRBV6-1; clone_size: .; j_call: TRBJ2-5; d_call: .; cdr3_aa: CASSLRAWSQETQYF; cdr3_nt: TGTGCCAGCAGTCTCAGGGCCTGGAGCCAAGAGACCCAGTACTTC
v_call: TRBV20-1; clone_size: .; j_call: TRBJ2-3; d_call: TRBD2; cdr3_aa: CSARLRGTTRTDTQYF; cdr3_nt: TGCAGTGCTAGATTGCGGGGGACTACCCGCACAGATACGCAGTATTTT
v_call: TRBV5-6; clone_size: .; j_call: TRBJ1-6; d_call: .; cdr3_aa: CASRLGDPGSPLHF; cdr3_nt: TGTGCCAGCAGATTGGGGGACCCAGGCTCACCCCTCCACTTT
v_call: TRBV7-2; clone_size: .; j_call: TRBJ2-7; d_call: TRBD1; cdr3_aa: CASSLGTGDAYEQYF; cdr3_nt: TGTGCCAGCAGCCTCGGGACAGGGGATGCCTACGAGCAGTACTTC
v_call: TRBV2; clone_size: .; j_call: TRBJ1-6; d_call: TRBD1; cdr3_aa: CASTDRDPDNSPLHF; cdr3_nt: TGTGCCAGCACAGACAGGGATCCCGATAATTCACCCCTCCACTTT
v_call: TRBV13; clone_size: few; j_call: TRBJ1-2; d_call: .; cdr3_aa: CASSETRVGEDGYTF; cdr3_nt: TGTGCCAGCAGCGAGACTAGGGTGGGCGAGGACGGCTACACCTTC
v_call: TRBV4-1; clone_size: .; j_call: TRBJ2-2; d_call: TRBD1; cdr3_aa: CASSYRGTGELFF; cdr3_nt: TGCGCCAGCAGTTACAGGGGCACCGGGGAGCTGTTTTTT
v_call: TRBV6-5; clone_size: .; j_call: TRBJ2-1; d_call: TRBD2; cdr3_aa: CASSRGTSWGGEQFF; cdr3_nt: TGTGCCAGCAGCCGCGGGACTAGCTGGGGGGGGGAGCAGTTCTTC
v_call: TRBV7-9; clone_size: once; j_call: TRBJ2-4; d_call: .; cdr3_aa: CASSPKGAGGWLDIQYF; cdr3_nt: TGTGCCAGCAGCCCCAAAGGGGCAGGTGGGTGGCTGGACATTCAGTACTTC
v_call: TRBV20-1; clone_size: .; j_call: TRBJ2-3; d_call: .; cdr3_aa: CSARDLGRLSTDTQYF; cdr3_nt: TGCAGTGCTAGAGATCTAGGGAGACTATCCACAGATACGCAGTATTTT
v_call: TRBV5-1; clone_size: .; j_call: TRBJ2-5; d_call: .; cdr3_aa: CASSLKAGGQETQYF; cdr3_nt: TGCGCCAGCAGCTTAAAGGCAGGGGGGCAAGAGACCCAGTACTTC
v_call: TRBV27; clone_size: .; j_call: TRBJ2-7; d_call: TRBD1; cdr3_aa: CASRAGGGEQYF; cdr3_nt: TGTGCCAGTAGGGCAGGGGGTGGCGAGCAGTACTTC
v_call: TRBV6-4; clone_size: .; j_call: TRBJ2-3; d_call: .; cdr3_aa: CASSGGHSSTDTQYF; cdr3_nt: TGTGCCAGCAGTGGTGGGCACAGTAGCACAGATACGCAGTATTTT
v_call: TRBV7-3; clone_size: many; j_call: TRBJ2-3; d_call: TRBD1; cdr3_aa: CASSSDRGTDTQYF; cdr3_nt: TGTGCCAGCAGCTCCGACAGGGGGACAGATACGCAGTATTTT
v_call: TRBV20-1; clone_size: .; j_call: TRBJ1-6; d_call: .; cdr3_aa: CSARDLGVGHSNSPLHF; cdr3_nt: TGCAGTGCTAGAGATCTTGGGGTGGGACATTCTAATTCACCCCTCCACTTT
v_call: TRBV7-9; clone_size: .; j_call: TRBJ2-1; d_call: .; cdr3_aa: CASSLGEVGNNEQFF; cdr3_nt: TGTGCCAGCAGCTTAGGGGAAGTGGGTAACAATGAGCAGTTCTTC
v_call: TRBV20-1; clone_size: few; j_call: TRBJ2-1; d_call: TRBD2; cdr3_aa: CSTSATSGGYNEQFF; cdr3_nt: TGCAGTACTAGCGCCACTAGCGGGGGGTACAATGAGCAGTTCTTC
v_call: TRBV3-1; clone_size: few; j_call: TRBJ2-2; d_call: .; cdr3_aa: CASSLGTEYTGELFF; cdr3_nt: TGTGCCAGCAGCCTTGGGACGGAATACACCGGGGAGCTGTTTTTT
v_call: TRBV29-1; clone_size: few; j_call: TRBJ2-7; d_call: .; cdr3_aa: CSGVGGGDLPYEQYF; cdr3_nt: TGCAGCGGCGTTGGGGGGGGCGACCTCCCCTACGAGCAGTACTTC
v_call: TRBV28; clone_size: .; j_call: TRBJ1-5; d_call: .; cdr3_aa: CASSFREDRGPQHF; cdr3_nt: TGTGCCAGCAGTTTCCGCGAAGACCGTGGGCCCCAGCATTTT